A selection of T cell receptor beta chains follows, all from one sample in a study of cytomegalovirus exposure and HLA in healthy donors. The data were produced by immunoSEQ multiplex PCR, yet TCRdb's version contains in-frame clones alone and is incomplete. The table shows 60,000 to 75,000 clones, with less than 80% occurring only once. The sample taken for sequencing was PBMCs. The receptor set was obtained from a woman aged 45-65 years in good health and CMV-seronegative. The CDR3 runs from the conserved cysteine through the conserved F or W. A D gene is named only where the DNA matches it firmly. Rows may omit the clone size; those that give it use once, few, many or a size class.

CASSLGRGKPQHF | TGTGCCAGCAGCTTAGGCAGGGGAAAGCCCCAGCATTTT | TRBV13 | NA | TRBJ1-5 | NA
CSVDQQGWYGYTF | TGCAGCGTTGATCAGCAGGGGTGGTATGGCTACACCTTC | TRBV29-1 | NA | TRBJ1-2 | NA
CASSLWRGSGEQYF | TGTGCCAGCAGTTTATGGCGGGGATCGGGCGAGCAGTACTTC | TRBV28 | few | TRBJ2-7 | NA
CASSLSAGGGEQYF | TGTGCCAGCAGCTTATCGGCGGGAGGGGGCGAGCAGTACTTC | TRBV7-9 | NA | TRBJ2-7 | TRBD2
CASSSQGQSNQPQHF | TGTGCCAGCAGCTCACAGGGCCAGAGCAATCAGCCCCAGCATTTT | TRBV11-2 | NA | TRBJ1-5 | NA
CASNDRGWYGYTF | TGTGCCAGCAACGACAGGGGATGGTATGGCTACACCTTC | TRBV28 | NA | TRBJ1-2 | TRBD1
CASSLGQGTYNEQFF | TGTGCCAGCAGCTTAGGGCAGGGGACCTACAATGAGCAGTTCTTC | TRBV13 | few | TRBJ2-1 | NA
CATSRDLGTGVNVNYGYTF | TGTGCCACCAGCAGAGATCTAGGGACAGGGGTTAATGTTAACTATGGCTACACCTTC | TRBV15 | NA | TRBJ1-2 | TRBD1
CASSTGTGLSYGYTF | TGTGCCAGCAGTACCGGGACAGGGTTGTCCTATGGCTACACCTTC | TRBV6-5 | few | TRBJ1-2 | TRBD1
CASNPPPGNTEAFF | TGTGCCAGCAACCCCCCTCCAGGGAATACTGAAGCTTTCTTT | TRBV9 | NA | TRBJ1-1 | NA
CASSPGDYVYEQYF | TGCGCCAGCAGCCCCGGGGACTACGTCTACGAGCAGTACTTC | TRBV5-1 | NA | TRBJ2-7 | TRBD2
CATKRDRDNNEQFF | TGCGCCACCAAACGGGACAGGGATAACAATGAGCAGTTCTTC | TRBV5-1 | NA | TRBJ2-1 | TRBD1
CASSDSASGSTDTQYF | TGTGCCAGCAGTGACTCGGCTAGCGGAAGCACAGATACGCAGTATTTT | TRBV6-4 | NA | TRBJ2-3 | TRBD2
CAWSLTTTNEKLFF | TGTGCCTGGAGTCTTACTACAACTAATGAAAAACTGTTTTTT | TRBV30 | NA | TRBJ1-4 | NA
CSAGRGYGYTF | TGCAGTGCTGGGAGAGGATATGGCTACACCTTC | TRBV20-1 | NA | TRBJ1-2 | NA
CASRADTTNEKLFF | TGTGCCAGCAGGGCCGACACAACTAATGAAAAACTGTTTTTT | TRBV11-3 | NA | TRBJ1-4 | NA
CASSLAGANEFF | TGTGCCAGCAGTCTAGCGGGAGCCAATGAGTTCTTC | TRBV2 | NA | TRBJ2-1 | TRBD2
CASSFSYQPQHF | TGTGCCAGCAGTTTTTCGTATCAGCCCCAGCATTTT | TRBV28 | NA | TRBJ1-5 | NA
CASSLDRGGEQFF | TGTGCCAGCAGCTTAGATAGGGGGGGTGAGCAGTTCTTC | TRBV7-2 | NA | TRBJ2-1 | NA
CASSSSYEQYF | TGCGCCAGCAGCTCTTCCTACGAGCAGTACTTC | TRBV5-1 | NA | TRBJ2-7 | NA
CATDPGDSPLHF | TGTGCCACCGACCCAGGGGATTCACCCCTCCACTTT | TRBV6-6 | few | TRBJ1-6 | NA
CASSPISGRLNEQFF | TGTGCCAGCAGCCCGATAAGCGGGAGGCTCAATGAGCAGTTCTTC | TRBV4-2 | NA | TRBJ2-1 | TRBD2
CASSLAAGQSYGYTF | TGCGCCAGCAGCTTGGCGGCAGGACAGTCCTATGGCTACACCTTC | TRBV5-1 | NA | TRBJ1-2 | NA
CASSFRTGRYEQYF | TGTGCCAGTAGTTTTCGGACAGGGCGCTACGAGCAGTACTTC | TRBV19 | few | TRBJ2-7 | TRBD1
CATSRGLALPTGELFF | TGTGCCACCAGCAGAGGGCTAGCGCTACCCACCGGGGAGCTGTTTTTT | TRBV15 | NA | TRBJ2-2 | NA
CAWRPRAGGLNEKLFF | TGTGCCTGGAGGCCACGTGCAGGAGGGCTAAATGAAAAACTGTTTTTT | TRBV30 | NA | TRBJ1-4 | NA
CASRPGQINQPQHF | TGTGCCAGTAGACCCGGACAGATCAATCAGCCCCAGCATTTT | TRBV19 | NA | TRBJ1-5 | NA
CASSTGLLSYEQYF | TGTGCCAGCTCAACGGGACTACTCTCCTACGAGCAGTACTTC | TRBV18 | NA | TRBJ2-7 | TRBD2
CASSFWGGSYNEQFF | TGTGCCAGCAGCTTCTGGGGAGGGTCCTACAATGAGCAGTTCTTC | TRBV7-2 | once | TRBJ2-1 | TRBD2
CASTRRIDSSSGANVLTF | TGCGCCAGCACCCGTCGGATAGACAGTTCCTCTGGGGCCAACGTCCTGACTTTC | TRBV5-1 | NA | TRBJ2-6 | NA
CASSLLAGSPLGYQYF | TGCGCCAGCAGCTTACTAGCGGGATCCCCTCTCGGTTACCAGTACTTC | TRBV5-1 | NA | TRBJ2-7 | TRBD2
CASSQALPGLAGGRAKNIQYF | TGCGCCAGCAGCCAAGCTCTCCCGGGACTAGCGGGAGGTCGAGCCAAAAACATTCAGTACTTC | TRBV4-3 | NA | TRBJ2-4 | TRBD2
CASTNGGLYGYTF | TGTGCCAGCACCAACGGGGGGCTCTATGGCTACACCTTC | TRBV6-5 | few | TRBJ1-2 | NA
CASSVSPRGGQETQYF | TGTGCCAGCAGCGTAAGCCCTAGGGGTGGGCAAGAGACCCAGTACTTC | TRBV9 | NA | TRBJ2-5 | NA
CASSLGTGETDGYTF | TGTGCCAGCAGCCTTGGGACAGGGGAAACGGATGGCTACACCTTC | TRBV9 | NA | TRBJ1-2 | TRBD1
CSVTSGGSTDTQYF | TGCAGCGTAACTAGCGGGGGTAGCACAGATACGCAGTATTTT | TRBV29-1 | NA | TRBJ2-3 | TRBD2